Below, 25 T cell receptor beta chains from the same sample are listed, as sequenced in a study of T cell responses to AZD1222 COVID-19 vaccine (dated by TCRdb to about 2021). Libraries were constructed by the immunoSEQ multiplex PCR assay. Entries here come from immuneACCESS through TCRdb and include only in-frame sequences with V and J called. Some clones fail to appear in such tables; in the studies checked, an unresolved V gene covers under half of the shortfall, and the cause of the remainder is unknown. The sample records some 100,000 clones, around 87% of which are singletons. The ten largest make up around 4.4% of the sample. Interpreted using the paper, the time point label stands for: baseline before first vaccination. The intended sense of this specimen's treatment or condition label: meningococcal conjugate vaccine given as trial control. The sequences come from peripheral blood, collected on day 0 of MenACWY control vaccination. The receptor source for this set is an adult in good health.

The chain carries TRBV7-9 and TRBJ1-2, with D hard to call. The germline V gene encodes CDR1 SEHNR and CDR2 FQNEAQ (reference sequence). Deletions cut 3 bases from V and 8 bases from J, with 13 bases between. The CDR3 spans 13 residues. CDR3 bases: TGTGCCAGCAGCTTCGTAGGTTCGTGGGGCTACACCTTC. Its protein product is CASSFVGSWGYTF.

The chain couples TRBV28 to TRBJ1-1, with D perhaps matching TRBD1 (6 bases). Trimming cost V 7 bases and J 0 bases, with 12 bases left between them. The CDR3 is 14 amino acids. Germline CDR1 and CDR2: MDHEN and SYDVKM. Written as DNA, the CDR3 is TGTGCCAGCACCCTGGGGGGCGTGAACACTGAAGCTTTCTTT. It yields the protein CASTLGGVNTEAFF.

The V call is TRBV6-5, the J call TRBJ1-1; D may be TRBD1 (5 bases). Trimming pared 2 bases from V and 6 bases from J, leaving 13 bases between. The CDR3 extends over 14 amino acids. Germline loops: CDR1 MNHEY, CDR2 SVGAGI. The CDR3 DNA reads TGTGCCAGCAGTTACCTTTTTGGGGGTGCTGAAGCTTTCTTT. Translated: CASSYLFGGAEAFF.

CDR3 sequence: CASSPGTGPGTEAFF. DNA for the CDR3: TGTGCCAGCAGTCCCGGGACAGGGCCGGGCACTGAAGCTTTCTTT. The gene calls are TRBV28 and TRBJ1-1; 9 nucleotides line up with TRBD1. CDR1 and CDR2 from the germline V gene are MDHEN and SYDVKM. Trimming at V came to 5 bases and at J to 4 bases, leaving 8 bases not matched to a gene. The CDR3 sequence is 15 residues long.

V and J are TRBV10-3 and TRBJ2-5; no clear D. The V and J ends lost 2 bases and 4 bases respectively, with 11 bases between them. The germline V gene encodes CDR1 ENHRY and CDR2 SYGVKD. The CDR3 sequence is 14 residues long. CDR3 region: CAISEVVVRETQYF. The CDR3 bases are TGTGCCATCAGTGAGGTGGTAGTACGAGAGACCCAGTACTTC.

The gene calls are TRBV7-2 and TRBJ2-3, with D perhaps TRBD2 (7 bases). The ends were cut back, 1 base at V and 6 bases at J, with 11 bases in the middle. The CDR3 has 14 amino acids. Germline V gene sequence: CDR1 SGHTA, CDR2 FQGNSA. The CDR3 nucleotides read TGTGCCAGCAGCTTAGATGCGGGGGCGGATACGCAGTATTTT. Protein: CASSLDAGADTQYF. Filled out from reference TRBV7-2 and TRBJ2-3, the complete variable domain reads GAGVSQSPSNKVTEKGKDVELRCDPISGHTALYWYRQSLGQGLEFLIYFQGNSAPDKSGLPSDRFSAERTGGSVSTLTIQRTQQEDSAVYLCASSLDAGADTQYFGPGTRLTVL.

The chain links TRBV3-1 (or the pseudogene TRBV3-2) to TRBJ2-2; a possible D gene is TRBD2 (5 bases). Germline V gene data show CDR1 as LGHDT and CDR2 as YNNKEL (reference sequence). The CDR3 is 16 residues long. The germline V and J ends were trimmed by 3 bases and 0 bases, with 11 bases remaining between them. In DNA, the CDR3 is TGTGCCAGCAGCCATGTAGGGAGAACGAACACCGGGGAGCTGTTTTTT. It yields the protein CASSHVGRTNTGELFF.

This clone came up once. Different DNA sequences within this sample yield the same CDR3. V is TRBV18 and J is TRBJ2-5; no clear D gene. The CDR3 loop spans 11 amino acids. The V end was cut by 6 bases, the J end by 5 bases, with 7 bases between. Germline V CDR1 and CDR2: KGHSH, LQKENI. In DNA, the CDR3 is TGTGCCAGCTCTCCCCAGGAGACCCAGTACTTC. This encodes CASSPQETQYF.

The chain couples TRBV5-1 to TRBJ2-3, with 10 bases that match TRBD2. The CDR3 extends over 16 amino acids. CDR1 SGHRS and CDR2 YFSETQ come from the germline V gene. The junction had 7 bases not matched to a gene; V was cut back by 1 base and J by 5 bases. CDR3 nucleotides: TGCGCCAGCAGCTTGAGCAGAGCGGGAGGGAAAGATACGCAGTATTTT. Its protein is CASSLSRAGGKDTQYF.

The chain combines TRBV12-5 with TRBJ1-1; D ambiguous. Germline loops: CDR1 LGHNT, CDR2 FRNRAP. V was trimmed by 1 base and J by 1 base, leaving 4 bases between them. The CDR3 contains 13 residues. CDR3 loop: CASGLEGNTEAFF. The CDR3 nucleotides read TGTGCTAGTGGTTTGGAGGGGAACACTGAAGCTTTCTTT.

CDR3 DNA sequence: TGTGCCAGCTCACCTGGGGGGGACTATGGCTACACCTTC. Translation: CASSPGGDYGYTF. This sequence joins TRBV18 and TRBJ1-2, with D perhaps TRBD1 (5 bases). The germline V gene has CDR1 KGHSH and CDR2 LQKENI. Trimming stripped 3 bases from V and 3 bases from J, with 8 bases between. The CDR3 is made up of 13 amino acids.

This chain joins TRBV5-4 and TRBJ1-1; D is possibly TRBD1 (5 bases). This CDR3 contains 12 residues. Germline lookup yields CDR1 SGHNT and CDR2 YYREEE (reference sequence). Trimming removed 3 bases at V and 5 bases at J, with 8 bases between. Written as DNA, the CDR3 is TGTGCCAGCAGCTGGGGGGGGACTGAAGCTTTCTTT. It encodes CASSWGGTEAFF.

This chain uses TRBV6-5 with TRBJ1-4, with D unclear. The germline V and J ends were trimmed by 7 bases and 4 bases, with 16 bases remaining between them. In germline, CDR1 is MNHEY, CDR2 SVGAGI. This CDR3 contains 15 residues. As DNA, the CDR3 is TGTGCCAGCACGTACTGGTCGCTCAGTAATGAAAAACTGTTTTTT. Protein sequence: CASTYWSLSNEKLFF.

In this sample, this clone turned up a few times. The V gene is TRBV20-1, the J gene TRBJ1-3, with 9 bases aligning to TRBD1. The CDR3 spans 15 residues. V shed 3 bases and J 0 bases; nucleotides not matched to a gene: 3. Germline V gene lookup returns CDR1 DFQATT and CDR2 SNEGSKA (reference sequence). The CDR3: CSASGDRASGNTIYF. CDR3 bases: TGCAGTGCTAGTGGGGACAGGGCCTCTGGAAACACCATATATTTT.

In DNA form, the CDR3 reads TGTGCCAGCAGCCCAAGGGGACAGGGGTCCGAGCAGTACTTC. This translates into CASSPRGQGSEQYF. The gene calls are TRBV21-1 and TRBJ2-7; TRBD1 is the table's D call and was not checked against the DNA. TRBV21-1 is shown as a pseudogene. This CDR3 contains 14 residues.

This chain connects TRBV30 to TRBJ2-7; TRBD1 matches 8 bases. The CDR3 sequence is 13 residues long. V lost 5 bases, J lost 3 bases, and 6 bases stayed unmatched. Germline-derived CDR1 and CDR2 are GTSNPN and SVGIG (reference sequence). CDR3 coding DNA: TGTGCCTGGGACTGGACAGGGAACTACGAGCAGTACTTC. This translates into CAWDWTGNYEQYF.

This chain's CDR3 is CAISEGTSITDTQYF. The CDR3 nucleotides read TGTGCCATCAGTGAGGGCACTTCCATAACAGATACGCAGTATTTT. The chain uses TRBV10-3 and TRBJ2-3; D is unresolved. CDR1 and CDR2 (germline): ENHRY, SYGVKD. The CDR3 is 15 amino acids. V gave up 2 bases and J gave up 3 bases, with 12 bases separating them.

The CDR3 spells CATSSGWSQPQHF. CDR3 DNA: TGTGCCACCAGTTCGGGGTGGAGTCAGCCCCAGCATTTT. V and J are TRBV24-1 and TRBJ1-5; D ambiguous. Germline assignment: CDR1 KGHDR and CDR2 SFDVKD. The CDR3 extends over 13 amino acids. Trimming removed 6 bases from V and 6 bases from J, with 11 bases in between.

The V call is TRBV5-5, the J call TRBJ2-7; D unclear. Trimming left V 1 base short and J 7 bases short, with 18 bases between. The germline CDR1 and CDR2 sequences are SGHKS and YYEKEE (reference sequence). This CDR3 has 15 residues. The CDR3 DNA reads TGTGCCAGCAGCTTGTCAACCCACTTGGGTGGGGAGCAGTACTTC. Protein sequence: CASSLSTHLGGEQYF.

J is TRBJ1-1 and V is TRBV10-1; D call uncertain. Trimming stripped 4 bases from V and 7 bases from J, with 13 bases between. The CDR3 sequence is 13 residues long. CDR1 WNHNN and CDR2 SYGVQD come from the germline V gene (reference sequence). The CDR3 spells CASSGRFTGEAFF. The CDR3 DNA reads TGCGCCAGCAGTGGTAGGTTTACGGGTGAAGCTTTCTTT.

The chain combines TRBV4-1 with TRBJ1-4, with 7 bases fitting TRBD1. CDR1 and CDR2 from the germline V gene are MGHRA and YSYEKL. The CDR3 runs to 18 residues. Unmatched junction bases numbered 12, after V lost 1 base and J lost 4 bases. The CDR3, as DNA: TGCGCCAGCAGCCAAGGGGCTGCGGGGGGACAGCTTAATGAAAAACTGTTTTTT. Amino acids: CASSQGAAGGQLNEKLFF.

The rearrangement joins TRBV9 to TRBJ1-2, with D possibly TRBD1 on 6 matching bases. Germline V lookup: CDR1 SGDLS, CDR2 YYNGEE. The CDR3 consists of 14 residues. Trimming took off 3 bases at V and 8 bases at J, with 17 bases between the two ends. CDR3 amino acids: CASSASRGLRGYTF. The CDR3 DNA reads as TGTGCCAGCAGCGCCTCCCGGGGGCTAAGAGGCTACACCTTC.

The chain has TRBV13 and TRBJ2-2; D is ambiguous. V gave up 1 base and J gave up 4 bases, with 13 bases separating them. In germline, CDR1 is PRHDT, CDR2 FYEKMQ (reference sequence). The CDR3 has 16 residues. In DNA, the CDR3 is TGTGCCAGCAGCTTAGAGTGGGTCTCTAGCACCGGGGAGCTGTTTTTT. Protein sequence: CASSLEWVSSTGELFF.

This chain joins TRBV2 and TRBJ1-5; possibly TRBD1 for D (6 bases). The CDR3 contains 11 residues. Germline CDR1 reads SNHLY; CDR2 reads FYNNEI. The V gene lost 8 bases and the J gene lost 13 bases, with 15 bases spanning the gap. In nucleotides, the CDR3 is TGTGCCAGCGATCGGGGGGCTTCGCAGCATTTT. This encodes CASDRGASQHF.

The J gene is TRBJ1-5, the V gene TRBV2; maybe TRBD1 (5 bases). V lost 0 bases to trimming and J lost 6 bases, with 9 bases between them. Looked up from germline, CDR1 is SNHLY and CDR2 is FYNNEI. This CDR3 has 14 amino acids. CDR3 region: CASSEARGFQPQHF. As DNA, the CDR3 is TGTGCCAGCAGTGAAGCTCGGGGGTTTCAGCCCCAGCATTTT.